The 17 T cell receptor beta chains below all came from one sample that was sequenced in a study of graft-versus-host responses after intestinal transplantation. The repertoire was sequenced with immunoSEQ multiplex PCR; TCRdb's copy has only in-frame clones and lacks some. The sample shows fewer than 25,000 clones, around 33% of them seen only once. The material sequenced was alloreactive CD4+ T cells from a mixed lymphocyte reaction culture, taken before transplantation. Subset noted: CFSE-low proliferating T cells sorted from roughly six-day pre-transplant mixed lymphocyte reaction (GvH or HvG direction). These receptors were obtained from a human patient who was an organ donor for intestinal transplantation.

This chain links TRBV5-3 with TRBJ2-7; TRBD1 matches at 10 bases. TRBV5-3 is assigned to the ORF class and has an uncertain function. This CDR3 region has 16 residues. Germline trimming cut 3 bases from V and 5 bases from J; bases unmatched to any gene: 11. The CDR3 sequence: CARSSGRDRGIHEQYF. The CDR3 DNA follows: TGTGCCAGAAGCTCAGGCCGGGACAGGGGTATCCACGAGCAGTACTTC.

This clone was detected only a few times. The chain links TRBV7-9 to TRBJ2-2; TRBD2 matches 9 bases. V shed 1 base, J shed 0 bases, and the junction held 3 bases outside the gene matches. The CDR3 consists of 17 residues. The germline gives CDR1 SEHNR, CDR2 FQNEAQ (reference sequence). The CDR3 sequence: CASSLGRTSANTGELFF. The CDR3 bases are TGTGCCAGCAGCTTAGGCCGGACTAGCGCGAACACCGGGGAGCTGTTTTTT.

This clone was picked up a small number of times. The genes are TRBV10-3 and TRBJ2-2; D is ambiguous. V shed 0 bases and J shed 8 bases, with 10 bases lying between them. The CDR3 covers 14 residues. Germline assignment: CDR1 ENHRY and CDR2 SYGVKD. The CDR3 nucleotides read TGTGCCATCAGTGAGTCCCCCCCGGTAGGGGAGCTGTTTTTT. It codes for CAISESPPVGELFF.

The J gene is TRBJ1-3, the V gene TRBV5-1; D unresolved. In germline, CDR1 is SGHRS, CDR2 YFSETQ. Trimming removed 0 bases at V and 4 bases at J, with 11 bases between. The CDR3 covers 15 residues. The CDR3 spells CASSLVAGGGNTIYF. CDR3 DNA: TGCGCCAGCAGCTTGGTGGCAGGCGGCGGAAACACCATATATTTT.

V usage is TRBV4-3 and J usage is TRBJ2-7; 8 bases agree with TRBD1. The J segment lost 4 bases and the V segment lost 2 bases, leaving 13 bases of the junction unmatched. Germline CDR1 and CDR2: LGHNA and YSLEER. This CDR3 region has 17 residues. As DNA, the CDR3 is TGCGCCAGCAGCCAATATACAGGGGGTACTTCCTTGTACGAGCAGTACTTC. This gives the protein CASSQYTGGTSLYEQYF.

This rearrangement joins TRBV13 to TRBJ2-7, with D possibly TRBD1 on 6 matching bases. The CDR3 runs 14 residues. The ends were cut back, 6 bases at V and 5 bases at J, with 17 bases in the middle. Germline V CDR1 and CDR2: PRHDT, FYEKMQ (reference sequence). The CDR3 region is CASSASRGSDEQYF. The CDR3 region has the DNA TGTGCCAGCAGTGCTTCCAGGGGAAGCGACGAGCAGTACTTC.

This chain connects TRBV2 to TRBJ2-1; 7 bases are shared with TRBD2. The germline V gene encodes CDR1 SNHLY and CDR2 FYNNEI. Trimming removed 2 bases from V and 11 bases from J; junction bases left unmatched: 6. The CDR3 runs 13 residues. The CDR3 DNA follows: TGTGCCAGCAGTGAATCTAGCGGCCGCCAGCAGTTCTTC. This sequence encodes CASSESSGRQQFF.

In this sample, this clone turned up a few times. One end of the junction does not line up with germline, which may come from a read error. The chain couples TRBV4-1 to TRBJ2-7; no clear D gene. Per germline, CDR1 MGHRA and CDR2 YSYEKL. The CDR3 has 15 residues. CDR3 sequence: CASSQVQEPAYEQYF. For the CDR3, the DNA is TGTGCCAGCAGCCAAGTGCAGGAGCCCGCTTACGAGCAGTACTTC.

Sample share makes this clone medium-sized. This chain uses TRBV19 with TRBJ2-2, with 8 bases aligning to TRBD1. V lost 5 bases, J lost 5 bases, and 13 bases stayed unmatched. Germline V CDR1 and CDR2: LNHDA, SQIVND (reference sequence). The CDR3 runs 17 residues. As DNA, the CDR3 is TGTGCCAGTAGTCTTACAGGGGGACGAGGGTTGACCGGGGAGCTGTTTTTT. It specifies CASSLTGGRGLTGELFF.

This clone has more than one count but fewer than ten. V gene TRBV11-2 combines with J gene TRBJ2-1, with 7 bases fitting TRBD2. The CDR3 runs 15 residues. V lost 1 base to trimming and J lost 7 bases; unmatched junction nucleotides: 7. CDR1 and CDR2 (germline): SGHAT, FQNNGV. DNA of the CDR3: TGTGCCAGCAGCTTAGCAGGCCTAGCGGTTAATGAGCAGTTCTTC. Its protein is CASSLAGLAVNEQFF.

The genes are TRBV29-1 and TRBJ2-7; a weak D match, TRBD2 (6 bases). CDR1 and CDR2 (germline): SQVTM, ANQGSEA. The CDR3 runs 13 residues. V shed 2 bases and J shed 7 bases, with 15 bases lying between them. CDR3 bases: TGCAGCGTTGAAACCATCACTGCGGGGGAGCAGTACTTC. Its protein product is CSVETITAGEQYF.

The genes are TRBV29-1 and TRBJ2-1; 13 positions agree with TRBD2. The CDR3 totals 19 residues. V shed 1 base, J shed 0 bases, and the junction held 9 bases outside the gene matches. Germline values: CDR1 SQVTM, CDR2 ANQGSEA. The CDR3 nucleotides are TGCAGCGTTGAAGGGACTAGCGGGAGTATTCAAAGCTCCTACAATGAGCAGTTCTTC. As protein: CSVEGTSGSIQSSYNEQFF.

This clone was detected only a few times. The chain uses TRBV4-1 and TRBJ2-1; 12 bases fit TRBD2. V shed 2 bases and J 4 bases; nucleotides not matched to a gene: 6. The CDR3 consists of 17 residues. Germline CDR1 is MGHRA and CDR2 is YSYEKL. The DNA of the CDR3 is TGCGCCAGCAGCCAAACCGGGACTAGCGGGTCTTACAATGAGCAGTTCTTC. Amino acid sequence: CASSQTGTSGSYNEQFF.

The V gene is TRBV6-6, the J gene TRBJ1-1; no clear D gene. Germline V gene data show CDR1 as MNHNY and CDR2 as SVGAGI (reference sequence). The V end lost 0 bases, the J end lost 1 base, and 3 bases lay between the germline ends. The CDR3 covers 13 residues. The CDR3 DNA reads TGTGCCAGCAGTTACTCAAGGAACACTGAAGCTTTCTTT. This encodes CASSYSRNTEAFF.

The gene calls are TRBV5-4 and TRBJ2-3; the D is unclear. The CDR3 extends over 13 amino acids. V dropped 0 bases and J dropped 2 bases, with 4 bases sitting between them. The germline gives CDR1 SGHNT, CDR2 YYREEE (reference sequence). CDR3 nucleotide sequence: TGTGCCAGCAGCTTGGCCGCCACAGATACGCAGTATTTT. Encoded protein: CASSLAATDTQYF.

In its sample, this clone was seen a few times. The chain joins TRBV4-2 to TRBJ2-5, with D perhaps being TRBD1 or TRBD2 (7 bases each). Germline V CDR1 and CDR2: LGHNA, YNFKEQ. The CDR3 contains 14 residues. V was shortened by 5 bases and J by 4 bases, with 14 bases between the two germline ends. The CDR3: CASSLQGGVETQYF. For the CDR3, the DNA is TGTGCCAGCAGCTTGCAGGGGGGGGTAGAGACCCAGTACTTC.

CDR3 coding DNA: TGTGCCAGCAGTTCCCCGGGGGCGTGGACTGAAGCTTTCTTT. It specifies CASSSPGAWTEAFF. The chain couples TRBV6-1 to TRBJ1-1; D is possibly TRBD1 (6 bases). Germline lookup yields CDR1 MNHNS and CDR2 SASEGT. The CDR3 is 14 amino acids. V was clipped by 5 bases and J by 5 bases, with 15 bases between them.